These 26 T cell receptor beta chains originate from one sample sequenced in a study of glioma-infiltrating T cells. The iRepertoire nested amplicon-rescue multiplex PCR amplified TCR alpha and beta CDR3s from RNA. TCRdb used MiXCR to reprocess the multiplex PCR reads, holding one entry per CDR3 protein. The sample has a few hundred thousand distinct CDR3 sequences, about two fifths seen once. The sequencing input was glioma tissue, nonneoplastic brain tissue, or PBMCs (not recorded which). These receptors all come from a human donor with low-grade glioma or glioblastoma, undergoing nonglioma brain surgery, or in good health (not recorded which).

About this clonotype: This may be a read error, as it is one base from a much larger clone. V usage is TRBV6-2 or TRBV6-3 and J usage is TRBJ2-1, with 11 bases that match TRBD2. The CDR3 consists of 16 residues. Germline V gives CDR1 MNHEY, CDR2 SVGEGT. CDR3 amino acids: CASSYAGLAAYNEQSF. The CDR3 DNA reads TGTGCCAGCAGTTACGCGGGACTAGCGGCCTACAATGAGCAGTCCTTC.

The rearrangement joins TRBV28 to TRBJ2-1; perhaps TRBD2 as D (5 bases). V shed 6 bases and J shed 7 bases, with 10 bases lying between them. CDR1 MDHEN and CDR2 SYDVKM come from the germline V gene. The CDR3 has 12 residues. In nucleotides, the CDR3 is TGTGCCAGCAGCAAACTAGGAAATGAGCAGTTCTTC. This gives the protein CASSKLGNEQFF.

V usage is TRBV5-1 and J usage is TRBJ1-5, with TRBD1 matching 7 bases. The length of the CDR3 is 14 residues. CDR1 is SGHRS, CDR2 YFSETQ, per germline. The V gene end was trimmed by 5 bases and the J gene end by 6 bases; junction bases not matched to a gene: 8. The CDR3 DNA is TGCGCCAGCAGTACCGGACAGGTGGGTCAGCCCCAGCATTTT. This gives the protein CASSTGQVGQPQHF.

This chain links TRBV20-1 with TRBJ1-5; D is unclear. The V gene's germline CDR1 is DFQATT and CDR2 SNEGSKA (reference sequence). There are 13 residues in the CDR3. The V and J ends lost 6 bases and 3 bases respectively, with 12 bases between them. The CDR3 spells CSALSLVNQPQHF. Here the CDR3 DNA reads TGCAGTGCATTGTCACTGGTCAATCAGCCCCAGCATTTT.

This clonotype was detected ten times or more. V usage is TRBV20-1 and J usage is TRBJ1-1, with 7 bases aligning to TRBD1. V shed 1 base and J 4 bases; nucleotides not matched to a gene: 9. Per the germline V gene, CDR1 is DFQATT and CDR2 is SNEGSKA (reference sequence). The CDR3 sequence is 15 residues long. The CDR3, as DNA: TGCAGTGCTAGAGTAACCAGGGGGGTTGGCACTGAAGCTTTCTTT. The encoded protein is CSARVTRGVGTEAFF.

This clonotype was found many times. This sequence joins TRBV6-6 and TRBJ2-7; 9 bases line up with TRBD1. This CDR3 contains 14 residues. CDR1 and CDR2 from the germline V gene are MNHNY and SVGAGI (reference sequence). Unmatched junction bases numbered 2, after V lost 2 bases and J lost 3 bases. The CDR3 nucleotides are TGTGCCAGCAGTTACACGGGACAGGGCTACGAGCAGTACTTC. Translating it yields CASSYTGQGYEQYF.

This chain connects TRBV6-1 to TRBJ2-7; D ambiguous. The CDR3 spans 16 residues. Trimming removed 6 bases at V and 2 bases at J, with 20 bases between. Germline CDR1 and CDR2: MNHNS and SASEGT. CDR3 loop: CASRKLSGSLTYEQYF. The CDR3 nucleotides read TGTGCCAGCAGAAAACTCTCGGGTTCCCTAACCTACGAGCAGTACTTC.

In this sample, this clonotype turned up a few times. The J gene is TRBJ2-7, the V gene TRBV4-1, with 9 positions matching TRBD1. CDR3 size: 16 residues. Germline V gene lookup returns CDR1 MGHRA and CDR2 YSYEKL. The V gene end was trimmed by 0 bases and the J gene end by 2 bases; junction bases not matched to a gene: 5. CDR3: CASSQDSGTGPYEQYF. DNA for the CDR3: TGCGCCAGCAGCCAAGATTCTGGGACAGGGCCCTACGAGCAGTACTTC.

The gene calls are TRBV7-2 and TRBJ2-7; no clear D. Trimming took off 3 bases at V and 2 bases at J, with 11 bases between the two ends. CDR1 is SGHTA and CDR2 is FQGNSA in the germline V gene. There are 14 residues in the CDR3. In DNA, the CDR3 is TGTGCCAGCAGCTTCAGTCACCGAACCTACGAGCAGTACTTC. Its protein is CASSFSHRTYEQYF.

A few counts support this clonotype. The V call is TRBV28, the J call TRBJ1-5, with no clear D. The CDR3 has 15 residues. Trimming shortened V by 6 bases and J by 2 bases, and 14 bases separated the two germline ends. Per germline, CDR1 MDHEN and CDR2 SYDVKM. The CDR3 reads CASRTLEIGNQPQHF. CDR3 DNA: TGTGCCAGCAGGACTCTGGAGATAGGCAATCAGCCCCAGCATTTT.

This clonotype was counted a few times. The chain couples TRBV5-1 to TRBJ2-3; 10 bases match TRBD1. V lost 2 bases and J lost 5; bases outside the gene matches: 5. The germline V gene has CDR1 SGHRS and CDR2 YFSETQ. CDR3 length: 15 residues. CDR3 coding DNA: TGCGCCAGCAGCTTACGACAGGGGGCAGGAGATACGCAGTATTTT. Translating it yields CASSLRQGAGDTQYF. Drawing the rest from reference TRBV5-1 and TRBJ2-3, the complete variable domain is KAGVTQTPRYLIKTRGQQVTLSCSPISGHRSVSWYQQTPGQGLQFLFEYFSETQRNKGNFPGRFSGRQFSNSRSEMNVSTLELGDSALYLCASSLRQGAGDTQYFGPGTRLTVL.

The V gene is TRBV20-1, the J gene TRBJ1-6; 8 positions agree with TRBD1. This CDR3 is built from 13 residues. CDR1 is DFQATT, CDR2 SNEGSKA, per germline (reference sequence). V gave up 6 bases and J gave up 8 bases; unmatched junction bases: 6. The DNA for the CDR3 is TGCAGTGCGATACAGGGGGTTGATTCACCCCTCCACTTT. It yields the protein CSAIQGVDSPLHF.

The chain combines TRBV2 with TRBJ1-2; 7 bases align to TRBD1. CDR3 length: 14 amino acids. V shed 5 bases and J 0 bases; nucleotides not matched to a gene: 3. Germline values: CDR1 SNHLY, CDR2 FYNNEI. The CDR3 DNA sequence: TGTGCCAGCAGTCCCGACAGGGCTAACTATGGCTACACCTTC. Translated: CASSPDRANYGYTF.

This clonotype has ten or more counts. The chain couples TRBV20-1 to TRBJ2-3; D is undetermined. Trimming shortened V by 5 bases and J by 2 bases, and 5 bases separated the two germline ends. This CDR3 comprises 11 residues. Germline-derived CDR1 and CDR2 are DFQATT and SNEGSKA (reference sequence). DNA of the CDR3: TGCAGTGCTGGGTACACAGATACGCAGTATTTT. Its translation: CSAGYTDTQYF.

The chain is built from TRBV12-3 or TRBV12-4 and TRBJ2-3, with D unclear. V was shortened by 6 bases and J by 4 bases, with 8 bases between the two germline ends. The length of the CDR3 is 12 residues. In DNA form, the CDR3 reads TGTGCCAGCAGGCTAGTCTCAGATACGCAGTATTTT. This codes for CASRLVSDTQYF.

The CDR3 coding sequence is TGTGCCAGCAGTGAAGCGCTCGCTAGCGGGAGAGGGCAAGAGACCCAGTACTTC. Its protein product is CASSEALASGRGQETQYF. V and J are TRBV6-1 and TRBJ2-5; TRBD2 matches at 10 bases. There are 18 residues in the CDR3. Germline lookup yields CDR1 MNHNS and CDR2 SASEGT. J was trimmed by 2 bases and V by 0 bases; bases with no gene match: 9.

The sample holds a few counts of this clonotype. The chain carries TRBV28 and TRBJ2-3; D gene uncertain. Trimming removed 4 bases from V and 5 bases from J, with 10 bases in between. This CDR3 has 13 residues. Germline V gene sequence: CDR1 MDHEN, CDR2 SYDVKM. CDR3 DNA sequence: TGTGCCAGCAGTTGGGCCCATAGAGATACGCAGTATTTT. Its protein is CASSWAHRDTQYF.

This clonotype has a count of ten or more. CDR3 DNA: TGTGCCAGCAGCCATCCTGGCCCGAACACTGAAGCTTTCTTT. This codes for CASSHPGPNTEAFF. The gene calls are TRBV4-2 and TRBJ1-1; D remains ambiguous. This CDR3 spans 14 amino acids. V was cut by 3 bases and J by 1 base, with 9 bases left in between. The germline V gene has CDR1 LGHNA and CDR2 YNFKEQ.

For this clonotype: It may be a read error: a sequence one base away is much more abundant. The gene calls are TRBV10-3 and TRBJ2-5; D is ambiguous. Trimming removed 5 bases at V and 5 bases at J, with 9 bases between. This CDR3 has 12 amino acids. Germline V gives CDR1 ENHRY, CDR2 SYGVKD. In nucleotides, the CDR3 is TGTGCCATCAGTTCTAAGTGGGAGACCCAGTACTTC. Amino acids: CAISSKWETQYF.

The genes are TRBV20-1 and TRBJ2-5; a weak D match, TRBD2 (6 bases). This CDR3 has 15 amino acids. Deletions cut 0 bases from V and 2 bases from J, with 13 bases between. The V gene's germline CDR1 is DFQATT and CDR2 SNEGSKA (reference sequence). CDR3 loop: CSARDQRAFQETQYF. The CDR3 region has the DNA TGCAGTGCTAGAGATCAGCGGGCCTTTCAAGAGACCCAGTACTTC.

The V gene is TRBV7-2, the J gene TRBJ2-3; 7 positions match TRBD1. The germline CDR1 and CDR2 sequences are SGHTA and FQGNSA. The V and J ends lost 6 bases and 1 base, in that order; junction bases with no gene match: 7. There are 15 residues in the CDR3. The CDR3 coding sequence is TGTGCCAGCAGTTTTTTGACAGGGCGCACAGATACGCAGTATTTT. Its translation: CASSFLTGRTDTQYF.

This clonotype was found many times. The chain employs TRBV6-1 and TRBJ2-3; TRBD2 matches 8 bases. Germline V gene lookup returns CDR1 MNHNS and CDR2 SASEGT. With 9 bases clipped from V and 1 base from J, the junction kept 9 bases outside the gene matches. This CDR3 has 15 residues. This chain's CDR3 is CASKKGLGRTDTQYF. The DNA of the CDR3 is TGTGCCAGTAAAAAGGGACTAGGTCGCACAGATACGCAGTATTTT.

This clonotype has ten or more counts. This chain connects TRBV7-9 to TRBJ1-1, with D maybe TRBD1 (5 bases). Germline loops: CDR1 SEHNR, CDR2 FQNEAQ (reference sequence). V was clipped by 4 bases and J by 7 bases, with 13 bases between them. This CDR3 spans 13 amino acids. CDR3 in amino acids: CASSSGPHGEAFF. The CDR3, as DNA: TGTGCCAGCAGCTCAGGGCCCCACGGTGAAGCTTTCTTT.

The chain links TRBV19 to TRBJ2-3, with unresolved D. Per germline, CDR1 LNHDA and CDR2 SQIVND (reference sequence). This CDR3 contains 12 residues. V lost 2 bases and J 8 bases, leaving 8 bases between the germline ends. CDR3: CASSIPGGTQYF. The CDR3 DNA sequence: TGTGCCAGTAGTATACCCGGCGGTACGCAGTATTTT.

This clonotype was seen at least ten times. The CDR3 sequence is CASRTDREWTYNEQFF. DNA for the CDR3: TGTGCCAGCAGGACCGACAGGGAATGGACCTACAATGAGCAGTTCTTC. The chain is built from TRBV6-2 or TRBV6-3 and TRBJ2-1; 7 bases line up with TRBD1. The V segment lost 6 bases and the J segment 2 bases; nucleotides outside the gene matches: 10. The CDR3 runs to 16 residues. Germline-derived CDR1 and CDR2 are MNHEY and SVGEGT.

The CDR3 spells CASRDNNYGYTF. In DNA form, the CDR3 reads TGTGCCAGCAGGGACAACAACTATGGCTACACCTTC. This rearrangement joins TRBV12-3 or TRBV12-4 to TRBJ1-2; TRBD1 might be the D (5 bases). Trimming left V 6 bases short and J 2 bases short, with 7 bases between. The CDR3 spans 12 residues.